Shown below are 5 T cell receptor beta chains from a single sample sequenced in a study of T cells in Graves' hyperthyroidism and ophthalmopathy. What was amplified from RNA transcripts were TCR beta CDR3 regions. HTBI primers were used for first-round RT-PCR of the TCR CDR3. TCRdb passed the multiplex PCR reads through MiXCR, listing each CDR3 protein once. The sample yields 210,000 or so distinct CDR3 sequences, 17% seen once. The sequenced sample consisted of blood. The receptors derive from a man aged 50-60 years with Graves' hyperthyroidism.

The chain employs TRBV5-1 and TRBJ1-6; the D gene is possibly TRBD1 (6 bases). The CDR3 consists of 15 residues. Germline CDR1 SGHRS, CDR2 YFSETQ. The V and J ends lost 5 bases and 6 bases respectively, with 15 bases between them. CDR3 sequence reads: CASRIQGGSNSPLHF. The CDR3, as DNA: TGCGCCAGCAGAATCCAAGGGGGAAGTAATTCACCCCTCCACTTT.

This clonotype was seen ten or more times. In DNA, the CDR3 is TGCAGTGCGGCAGACAGGGGGCGACAAGAGACCCAGTACTTC. This gives the protein CSAADRGRQETQYF. This chain uses TRBV20-1 with TRBJ2-5; 10 bases agree with TRBD1. The J segment lost 2 bases and the V segment lost 6 bases, leaving 6 bases of the junction unmatched. This CDR3 comprises 14 residues. CDR1 DFQATT and CDR2 SNEGSKA come from the germline V gene (reference sequence).

On this clonotype itself: A single base separates this from a much larger clone, so it may be a read error. Given the absence of the conserved phenylalanine or tryptophan at the CDR3 end, a read error is likely. The V and J genes are TRBV2 and TRBJ2-7, with 9 positions matching TRBD2. This CDR3 has 14 amino acids. With V trimmed by 4 bases and J by 3 bases, 4 bases remained unmatched. Germline-derived CDR1 and CDR2 are SNHLY and FYNNEI. CDR3 DNA sequence: TGTGCCAGCAGTGTTCGGACTAGCGTCTACGAGCAGTACCTC. Translating gives CASSVRTSVYEQYL.

V is TRBV29-1 and J is TRBJ2-7; the D gene is possibly TRBD1 (5 bases). CDR1 and CDR2 (germline): SQVTM, ANQGSEA. V shed 7 bases and J shed 3 bases, with 16 bases lying between them. CDR3 length: 13 residues. The CDR3: CSAGQGEHYEQYF. CDR3 nucleotides: TGCAGCGCCGGCCAGGGCGAACACTACGAGCAGTACTTC.

The rearrangement uses TRBV9 and TRBJ2-7, with 10 nucleotides matching TRBD2. The germline CDR1 and CDR2 sequences are SGDLS and YYNGEE. The CDR3 covers 15 residues. V shed 2 bases, J shed 2 bases, and the junction held 4 bases outside the gene matches. The CDR3 here is CASSVGTSATYEQYF. The CDR3 DNA reads as TGTGCCAGCAGCGTTGGGACTAGCGCAACCTACGAGCAGTACTTC.